Following are 24 T cell receptor beta chains from one sample sequenced in a study of response to subunit inactivated influenza vaccine. From the RT-PCR reads, TCRdb called clonotypes with MiXCR, one entry per CDR3 protein. Of about 300,000 distinct CDR3 sequences in the sample, roughly 22% were seen once. This specimen was PBMCs from blood, taken less than 22 months after vaccination. The receptors stem from a man in his fifties or sixties who received an inactivated influenza vaccine.

This clonotype was counted only a few times. The chain links TRBV10-1 to TRBJ1-1; the D gene is possibly TRBD1 (5 bases). V lost 7 bases and J lost 0, with 18 bases in between. Germline lookup yields CDR1 WNHNN and CDR2 SYGVQD (reference sequence). The CDR3 extends over 16 amino acids. The CDR3 nucleotides read TGCGCCAGCACCTCGGACATATTGTCCATGAACACTGAAGCTTTCTTT. Translating it yields CASTSDILSMNTEAFF.

The rearrangement joins TRBV7-2 to TRBJ1-1; D gene unclear. The germline V gene encodes CDR1 SGHTA and CDR2 FQGNSA. This CDR3 has 14 amino acids. V was trimmed by 6 bases and J by 5 bases, leaving 16 bases between them. The chain's CDR3 is CASRKTTIGTEAFF. The CDR3 DNA sequence: TGTGCCAGCAGAAAGACAACAATCGGTACTGAAGCTTTCTTT.

This clonotype was counted many times. This chain links TRBV5-1 with TRBJ2-6, with D possibly being TRBD1 or TRBD2 (5 bases each). The germline gives CDR1 SGHRS, CDR2 YFSETQ. V was trimmed by 6 bases and J by 0 bases, leaving 13 bases between them. The CDR3 is 16 residues long. The CDR3 region is CASTPEGSSGANVLTF. The CDR3, as DNA: TGCGCCAGCACCCCAGAGGGGAGCTCTGGGGCCAACGTCCTGACTTTC.

The chain has TRBV20-1 and TRBJ1-1; TRBD1 aligns across 7 bases. The CDR3 consists of 15 residues. The germline V gene encodes CDR1 DFQATT and CDR2 SNEGSKA (reference sequence). V shed 5 bases, J shed 3 bases, and the junction held 12 bases outside the gene matches. The CDR3 nucleotides read TGCAGTGCTGACCCCAAAAGGGACAGCTACACTGAAGCTTTCTTT. Translated: CSADPKRDSYTEAFF.

The sample holds a few counts of this clonotype. The J gene is TRBJ1-3, the V gene TRBV4-3; 8 bases line up with TRBD1. In germline, CDR1 is LGHNA, CDR2 YSLEER. The CDR3 runs 17 residues. V was clipped by 0 bases and J by 4 bases; unmatched bases: 8. CDR3 protein: CASSQDLGRGPGNTIYF. The CDR3 bases are TGCGCCAGCAGCCAAGATCTAGGCAGGGGGCCCGGAAACACCATATATTTT.

This rearrangement joins TRBV18 to TRBJ2-1; 8 bases line up with TRBD1. The trim removed 5 bases at V and 3 bases at J, leaving 6 bases unmatched. CDR3 size: 15 residues. Germline V gene lookup returns CDR1 KGHSH and CDR2 LQKENI. The CDR3 region is CASSKGQASYNEQFF. Written as DNA, the CDR3 is TGTGCCAGCTCAAAGGGACAGGCGAGCTACAATGAGCAGTTCTTC.

The chain employs TRBV11-2 and TRBJ2-5; 10 bases agree with TRBD2. The CDR3 sequence is 15 residues long. Unmatched junction bases numbered 3, after V lost 3 bases and J lost 2 bases. CDR1 is SGHAT and CDR2 is FQNNGV in the germline V gene. CDR3 sequence: CASSFLSGGQETQYF. Here the CDR3 DNA reads TGTGCCAGCAGCTTCCTTAGCGGGGGGCAAGAGACCCAGTACTTC.

This clonotype has just a few counts. V and J are TRBV11-2 and TRBJ1-2; TRBD1 aligns across 7 bases. The trim removed 2 bases at V and 8 bases at J, leaving 20 bases unmatched. Germline V gene sequence: CDR1 SGHAT, CDR2 FQNNGV. CDR3 length: 18 residues. The CDR3 bases are TGTGCCAGCAGCTTATTGGGGGACAGTGCTCTCCCAGCCCACGGCTACACCTTC. Translation: CASSLLGDSALPAHGYTF.

V usage is TRBV4-2 and J usage is TRBJ2-1; 7 bases are a match to TRBD2. From germline, CDR1 is LGHNA and CDR2 YNFKEQ. J gave up 9 bases and V 2 bases, and 13 bases lay outside the gene matches. The length of the CDR3 is 16 residues. The CDR3 loop is CASSQTQEGLGIEQFF. The CDR3 region has the DNA TGTGCCAGCAGCCAAACTCAAGAAGGACTAGGGATTGAGCAGTTCTTC.

This clonotype was seen a few times. The chain employs TRBV5-1 and TRBJ2-1; D unresolved. The CDR3 length is 14 residues. CDR1 and CDR2 (germline): SGHRS, YFSETQ. Trimming stripped 5 bases from V and 4 bases from J, with 13 bases between. In DNA form, the CDR3 reads TGCGCCAGCAGTTCTGACGTGAGATACAATGAGCAGTTCTTC. It is translated as CASSSDVRYNEQFF.

This clonotype has more than one count but fewer than ten. This chain connects TRBV18 to TRBJ1-1; TRBD1 agrees at 8 bases. Germline CDR1 KGHSH, CDR2 LQKENI. There are 15 residues in the CDR3. With 0 bases clipped from V and 3 bases from J, the junction kept 3 bases outside the gene matches. Here the CDR3 reads CASSPPSQGDTEAFF. CDR3 coding DNA: TGTGCCAGCTCACCACCGTCACAGGGGGACACTGAAGCTTTCTTT.

The sample holds many counts of this clonotype. V gene TRBV10-1 combines with J gene TRBJ1-2, with a possible D match to TRBD1 (5 bases). V was shortened by 6 bases and J by 3 bases, with 11 bases between the two germline ends. Germline V gene data show CDR1 as WNHNN and CDR2 as SYGVQD (reference sequence). The CDR3 runs to 13 residues. The CDR3 nucleotides are TGCGCCAGCAGCCGGGACGGGGACTATGGCTACACCTTC. Protein sequence: CASSRDGDYGYTF.

The chain uses TRBV7-2 and TRBJ2-1; D is undetermined. Trimming shortened V by 1 base and J by 4 bases, and 5 bases separated the two germline ends. Looked up from germline, CDR1 is SGHTA and CDR2 is FQGNSA. CDR3 length: 13 amino acids. The CDR3 loop is CASSLELYNEQFF. CDR3 nucleotide sequence: TGTGCCAGCAGCTTAGAACTATACAATGAGCAGTTCTTC.

This clonotype was seen a few times. This sequence joins TRBV20-1 and TRBJ1-5; D unresolved. Trimming cost V 0 bases and J 5 bases, with 11 bases left between them. Germline V gene sequence: CDR1 DFQATT, CDR2 SNEGSKA (reference sequence). The CDR3 length is 14 residues. The CDR3 DNA reads as TGCAGTGCTAGAGATCTGGGTGAGGATCAGCCCCAGCATTTT. It codes for CSARDLGEDQPQHF.

The rearrangement uses TRBV27 and TRBJ2-7, with 7 nucleotides matching TRBD1. The CDR3 is 14 amino acids. Germline V gene data show CDR1 as MNHEY and CDR2 as SMNVEV (reference sequence). With 6 bases clipped from V and 3 bases from J, the junction kept 8 bases outside the gene matches. DNA of the CDR3: TGTGCCAGCAGGCCAACGGGACAGTACTACGAGCAGTACTTC. Translation: CASRPTGQYYEQYF.

This clonotype was counted a few times. The rearrangement uses TRBV5-1 and TRBJ1-6; possible D gene TRBD1, 6 bases. Trimming took off 0 bases at V and 6 bases at J, with 16 bases between the two ends. Per germline, CDR1 SGHRS and CDR2 YFSETQ. This CDR3 is built from 17 residues. The CDR3: CASSLVYRGAINSPLHF. For the CDR3, the DNA is TGCGCCAGCAGCTTGGTGTATCGGGGGGCGATTAATTCACCCCTCCACTTT.

The rearrangement links TRBV10-3 to TRBJ1-4; TRBD1 matches 11 bases. The CDR3 is made up of 17 amino acids. Germline CDR1 reads ENHRY; CDR2 reads SYGVKD. The J segment lost 6 bases and the V segment lost 8 bases, leaving 14 bases of the junction unmatched. The CDR3 loop is CAIGVGQGGTKDEKLFF. CDR3 sequence (DNA): TGTGCCATCGGAGTGGGACAGGGGGGGACAAAGGATGAAAAACTGTTTTTT.

This chain joins TRBV20-1 and TRBJ2-1; D may be TRBD1 (6 bases). The V end lost 0 bases, the J end lost 4 bases, and 13 bases lay between the germline ends. The length of the CDR3 is 15 residues. Germline V lookup: CDR1 DFQATT, CDR2 SNEGSKA (reference sequence). The CDR3 region is CSARDGGQIYNEQFF. CDR3 DNA sequence: TGCAGTGCTAGAGATGGAGGACAGATATACAATGAGCAGTTCTTC.

There are many counts of this clonotype. This chain links TRBV4-3 with TRBJ2-7; no firm D call. V was shortened by 2 bases and J by 2 bases, with 13 bases between the two germline ends. The CDR3 runs to 15 residues. Germline lookup yields CDR1 LGHNA and CDR2 YSLEER. CDR3: CASSQTLTGPYEQYF. In DNA form, the CDR3 reads TGCGCCAGCAGCCAAACTCTGACGGGTCCCTACGAGCAGTACTTC.

The table lists this clonotype with a few counts. The rearrangement uses TRBV20-1 and TRBJ2-1; maybe TRBD1 (5 bases). This CDR3 spans 14 amino acids. Trimming took 6 bases from V and 3 from J, leaving 15 bases between them. Per germline, CDR1 DFQATT and CDR2 SNEGSKA (reference sequence). The CDR3 bases are TGCAGTGCCGGTAACAGGAAAATCTACAATGAGCAGTTCTTC. It translates to CSAGNRKIYNEQFF.

This chain uses TRBV5-1 with TRBJ2-7; the D gene is possibly TRBD2 (6 bases). The CDR3 contains 13 residues. CDR1 SGHRS and CDR2 YFSETQ come from the germline V gene. V was trimmed by 2 bases and J by 5 bases, leaving 11 bases between them. CDR3 sequence: CASSLSGENEQYF. The DNA for the CDR3 is TGCGCCAGCAGCTTATCGGGGGAGAACGAGCAGTACTTC.

The V gene is TRBV29-1, the J gene TRBJ2-5; no clear D gene. The V gene's germline CDR1 is SQVTM and CDR2 ANQGSEA. The CDR3 contains 14 residues. The V end lost 3 bases, the J end lost 1 base, and 12 bases lay between the germline ends. This CDR3 reads CSVDLLLPQETQYF. DNA for the CDR3: TGCAGCGTTGACTTACTGCTACCCCAAGAGACCCAGTACTTC.

This clonotype was detected a few times. V usage is TRBV28 and J usage is TRBJ1-2; possibly TRBD1 for D (5 bases). The germline V gene encodes CDR1 MDHEN and CDR2 SYDVKM. The CDR3 runs 16 residues. Trimming shortened V by 1 base and J by 7 bases, and 19 bases separated the two germline ends. CDR3 in amino acids: CASSLSGAVPMGGYTF. In DNA form, the CDR3 reads TGTGCCAGCAGTTTATCCGGGGCAGTTCCAATGGGTGGCTACACCTTC.

The J gene is TRBJ2-7, the V gene TRBV4-1; possibly TRBD2 for D (6 bases). The CDR3 length is 14 residues. CDR1 is MGHRA and CDR2 is YSYEKL in the germline V gene. Trimming stripped 4 bases from V and 4 bases from J, with 14 bases between. The CDR3 DNA reads TGCGCCAGCAGCCCCCCCGGGACTTATTACGAGCAGTACTTC. Translating it yields CASSPPGTYYEQYF.